What follows is one T cell receptor beta chain and its context. The record originates from a study of cytomegalovirus exposure and HLA in healthy donors. Sequenced by immunoSEQ multiplex PCR; TCRdb stores in-frame clones only, minus some. In the table there are around 180,000 clones, around 88% of which are singletons. The germline gives CDR1 SEHNR, CDR2 FQNEAQ (reference sequence). The V end lost 1 base, the J end lost 6 bases, and 4 bases lay between the germline ends. There are 12 residues in the CDR3. Sample: PBMCs. The chain links TRBV7-9 to TRBJ2-1; the D is unclear. The sequence derives from a woman younger than 30 in good health and CMV-seronegative. CDR3 DNA sequence: TGTGCCAGCAGCTTAGGCAGCAATGAGCAGTTCTTC. Amino acids: CASSLGSNEQFF.